This T cell receptor (beta chain) was captured in a study of shared clonotypes between healthy human individuals. General observations from the study: The study found lower generation probabilities in non-shared clonotypes than in those shared by all four donors.

As to this clone: Its antigen remains unknown.

Replicate PCRs run on sorted subsets employed roughly 190 ng DNA, 30,000 to 35,000 T cell genomes. Using immunoSEQ multiplex PCR, the repertoire was profiled, and TCRdb retains in-frame clones only, with some absent. The sample shows 950,000 to 1,200,000 clones, around three quarters of them seen only once. CDR3 size: 17 residues. Trimming cost V 5 bases and J 0 bases, with 16 bases left between them. Germline V lookup: CDR1 SGHVS, CDR2 FNYEAQ. Negatively enriched CD4+ T cells were divided by CD45RA into naive and memory. Sequenced sample: memory CD4+ T cells from PBMCs. Specified subset: CD45RA-negative fraction. This clonotype was obtained from a young man in good health. Some clones in this sample may be carry-over from other donors' samples. The chain employs TRBV7-6 and TRBJ1-4, with D unclear. The CDR3 nucleotides read TGTGCCAGCAGCCCAACAGACGGGGTTGCAACTAATGAAAAACTGTTTTTT. This gives the protein CASSPTDGVATNEKLFF.